The entry below describes one TCR beta chain. Its antigen is still unknown. Base qualities are not provided; no much larger clone lies one nucleotide away. The time point label corresponds to: baseline before first vaccination. The vaccinee samples were drawn from two UK trials, COV001 and COV002, one of which was a single-blind randomized controlled phase 2/3 trial testing AZD1222 (ChAdOx1 nCoV-19) in healthy adults. For TCRbeta chain sequencing, PBMC samples from trial participants were taken at day 0 and at day 28 after the second dose. The data derive from a study of T cell responses to AZD1222 COVID-19 vaccine (dated by TCRdb to about 2021). At the level of the whole study: AZD1222 recipients with second doses at about 4 weeks or about 12 weeks were pooled, because spike-specific TCR depth and breadth did not differ between schedules. A total of 230 to 250 trial participants underwent TCR sequencing, of whom some 200 had received two doses of AZD1222 and about 26 had received two doses of the MenACWY control vaccine. Trial participants were enrolled into age subgroups of 18-55, 56-69 and 70-plus years, which contained about 150, 27 and 61 TCR-sequenced participants, respectively.

V and J lose 7 bases and 7 bases, and a span of 14 bases separates them. Its CDR3 holds 12 amino acids, cysteine through phenylalanine. This entry keeps only the CDR3 DNA: 36 bases, framed from base 1. The germline V gene specifies SQVTM as CDR1 and ANQGSEA as CDR2. The paper's findings and limits, for the study overall: Nearly half of unique spike-specific TCRs reportedly recognized epitopes outside regions mutated in the B.1.351 and B.1.1.7 variants. No day 14 peak-response samples were available, so repertoires were characterized only after the peak T cell response. Most participants were white British and females outnumbered males, and the authors suggested that clonal diversity may have been underestimated. A significant rise in spike-specific TCR breadth and depth was observed after two AZD1222 doses relative to day 0 and relative to MenACWY recipients. The 56-69-year group was small, and its depth increase did not reach significance, likely because of low power. The vaccine-associated CD4 TCRs covered the entire spike protein, and the dominant responses fell in regions 160-218 and 743-854. Only five or six AZD1222 recipients were SARS-CoV-2 seropositive at baseline, limiting conclusions about previously exposed vaccinees.

The CDR3 regions of human TCRbeta chains were subjected to immunosequencing. In the original analysis: TCRs in the repertoires were compared against a reference library of SARS-CoV-2-specific TCRs that had been generated with the MIRA antigen-specificity platform. Breadth was defined as the fraction of unique TCRs that were SARS-CoV-2-associated. Depth was defined as the fraction of total T cells that were SARS-CoV-2-associated. Each spike-specific TCR was assigned to its reactive spike region and to a CD4 or CD8 class using the MIRA data. Log10-transformed breadth and depth values were compared by one-way ANOVA with Sidak's multiple comparisons tests. TCRdb stores this immuneACCESS table with in-frame sequences only. Part of the clones is absent; in the studies checked, under half of the shortfall reflects unresolved V genes, and no reason is known for the rest. For V, J and clone size, that table is used; D and trimming come from the DNA. The sample data list 140,000 or so clones, and 85% to 90% of these were observed just once. Roughly 1.7% of the sample belongs to the ten largest clones.

In this chain, TRBV29-1 is recombined with TRBJ2-1, with TRBD1 perhaps the D gene, on 6 matching bases. The TCR was taken from an adult in good health. The sample was peripheral blood, taken on day 0 of AZD1222 vaccination. The nucleotides are TGCAGCGGACGGACAGTCGGGAATGAGCAGTTCTTC. Its translation is CSGRTVGNEQFF.